One sample yielded the 20 T cell receptor beta chains listed below, sequenced in a study of blood T cell repertoires in COVID-19. The table came from immunoSEQ multiplex PCR; TCRdb's copy has only in-frame clones and leaves some out. Of fewer than 90,000 clones in the sample, around 96% were seen once. Sequencing input: peripheral blood. All receptors derive from a human donor with active COVID-19. The donor label of this sample is uncertain.

The chain is built from TRBV29-1 and TRBJ2-5; 7 bases fit TRBD2. Germline V lookup: CDR1 SQVTM, CDR2 ANQGSEA. V lost 3 bases and J lost 5; bases outside the gene matches: 12. The CDR3 is 15 amino acids. DNA for the CDR3: TGCAGCGTTGATTGGTCTAGCGGAGTAGCGGAGACCCAGTACTTC. Amino acids: CSVDWSSGVAETQYF.

The chain has TRBV27 and TRBJ2-7; 9 nucleotides line up with TRBD1. Germline lookup yields CDR1 MNHEY and CDR2 SMNVEV (reference sequence). Trimming cost V 5 bases and J 5 bases; bases outside gene matches: 4. The CDR3 totals 13 residues. CDR3 bases: TGTGCCAGCAGTCACAGGGGGCATAACGAGCAGTACTTC. The encoded protein is CASSHRGHNEQYF.

J is TRBJ2-4 and V is TRBV4-2, with TRBD1 matching over 9 bases. The germline V gene has CDR1 LGHNA and CDR2 YNFKEQ. Trimming took 4 bases from V and 1 from J; bases not matched to a gene: 5. There are 16 residues in the CDR3. CDR3 sequence: CASSRAGQGAKNIQYF. The CDR3, as DNA: TGTGCCAGCAGCCGAGCCGGACAGGGGGCCAAAAACATTCAGTACTTC.

This chain joins TRBV5-8 and TRBJ2-3; D possibly corresponds to TRBD2 (5 bases). The CDR3 extends over 16 amino acids. CDR1 SGHTS and CDR2 YDEGEE come from the germline V gene. Trimming removed 1 base from V and 0 bases from J, with 12 bases in between. CDR3 amino acids: CASSLRRATSTDTQYF. The CDR3 bases are TGTGCCAGCAGCTTGCGGCGGGCGACGAGCACAGATACGCAGTATTTT.

The chain links TRBV5-4 to TRBJ2-3; TRBD1 matches at 9 bases. V gave up 3 bases and J gave up 11 bases; unmatched junction bases: 4. Germline V CDR1 and CDR2: SGHNT, YYREEE (reference sequence). CDR3 length: 12 residues. In DNA form, the CDR3 reads TGTGCCAGCAGCTCCAGGGACAGGGAGCAGTATTTT. It yields the protein CASSSRDREQYF. The whole variable domain, remainder taken from reference TRBV5-4 and TRBJ2-3, is ETGVTQSPTHLIKTRGQQVTLRCSSQSGHNTVSWYQQALGQGPQFIFQYYREEENGRGNFPPRFSGLQFPNYSSELNVNALELDDSALYLCASSSRDREQYFGPGTRLTVL.

The rearrangement joins TRBV6-5 to TRBJ2-2, with D perhaps matching TRBD2 (6 bases). The CDR3 length is 15 residues. Trimming cost V 6 bases and J 7 bases, with 18 bases left between them. Germline lookup yields CDR1 MNHEY and CDR2 SVGAGI. The CDR3 region is CASRVEFGGRGELFF. CDR3 nucleotides: TGTGCCAGCAGGGTTGAGTTTGGAGGGCGCGGGGAGCTGTTTTTT.

The chain recombines TRBV3-1 (or the pseudogene TRBV3-2) with TRBJ2-6; D gene ambiguous. This CDR3 spans 14 amino acids. The germline V gene encodes CDR1 LGHDT and CDR2 YNNKEL (reference sequence). V gave up 2 bases and J gave up 9 bases, with 11 bases separating them. This CDR3 is CASSQSLAVNVLTF. CDR3 sequence (DNA): TGTGCCAGCAGCCAAAGTTTAGCAGTCAACGTCCTGACTTTC.

The chain employs TRBV24-1 and TRBJ2-7, with TRBD1 as a possible D gene (5 bases). CDR3 length equals 13 residues. The germline V gene has CDR1 KGHDR and CDR2 SFDVKD. V gave up 4 bases and J gave up 3 bases, with 9 bases separating them. The CDR3 loop reads CATSDSDSYEQYF. The CDR3 DNA sequence: TGTGCCACCAGTGACTCAGACAGCTACGAGCAGTACTTC.

The CDR3 loop reads CASSSLLNYNEQFF. The CDR3 region has the DNA TGTGCCAGCAGCTCCCTATTGAATTACAATGAGCAGTTCTTC. This chain links TRBV7-9 with TRBJ2-1; D gene unclear. Germline lookup yields CDR1 SEHNR and CDR2 FQNEAQ (reference sequence). The V end lost 4 bases, the J end lost 4 bases, and 11 bases lay between the germline ends. This CDR3 spans 14 amino acids.

The chain recombines TRBV12-3 or TRBV12-4 with TRBJ1-2; possibly TRBD1 for D (6 bases). This CDR3 has 13 residues. V was shortened by 5 bases and J by 4 bases, with 11 bases between the two germline ends. CDR3 residues: CASSTQGFYGYTF. The CDR3 DNA is TGTGCCAGCAGTACCCAGGGGTTCTATGGCTACACCTTC.

V and J are TRBV12-3 or TRBV12-4 and TRBJ2-7, with a tentative D call TRBD2 (5 bases). The CDR3 covers 12 residues. The V gene lost 8 bases and the J gene lost 3 bases, with 11 bases spanning the gap. CDR3 coding DNA: TGTGCCAGCGCCTTGGGGAGCTACGAGCAGTACTTC. Translation gives CASALGSYEQYF.

The chain is built from TRBV7-9 and TRBJ2-2; 8 bases are a match to TRBD2. CDR1 SEHNR and CDR2 FQNEAQ come from the germline V gene (reference sequence). Trimming took 5 bases from V and 4 from J; bases not matched to a gene: 15. CDR3 length equals 18 residues. The CDR3 is CASSARGRAGVSTGELFF. In DNA, the CDR3 is TGTGCCAGCAGCGCTCGAGGTCGAGCGGGAGTGTCCACCGGGGAGCTGTTTTTT.

The chain combines TRBV7-8 with TRBJ2-3; 9 bases line up with TRBD2. V lost 5 bases, J lost 3 bases, and 9 bases stayed unmatched. CDR1 SGHVS and CDR2 FQNEAQ come from the germline V gene. The CDR3 has 16 amino acids. CDR3 nucleotides: TGTGCCAGCAGCCCCTCGGAGCGGGGGGTGACAGATACGCAGTATTTT. It specifies CASSPSERGVTDTQYF.

This chain uses TRBV23-1 with TRBJ1-5; maybe TRBD1 (5 bases). TRBV23-1 has ORF status, its function being uncertain. Trimming shortened V by 0 bases and J by 5 bases, and 11 bases separated the two germline ends. The CDR3 sequence is 15 residues long. The CDR3: CASSQSDSSDQPQHF. The CDR3 DNA is TGCGCCAGCAGTCAATCAGACAGCTCCGATCAGCCCCAGCATTTT.

V usage is TRBV19 and J usage is TRBJ2-7; TRBD2 matches 10 bases. This CDR3 comprises 15 residues. V lost 5 bases and J lost 0; bases outside the gene matches: 4. Germline CDR1 LNHDA, CDR2 SQIVND (reference sequence). The DNA for the CDR3 is TGTGCCAGTAGTGCCGGGACTAGCGCCTCCTACGAGCAGTACTTC. Its translation is CASSAGTSASYEQYF.

In its sample, this clone was seen once. This sequence joins TRBV9 and TRBJ2-5; 11 nucleotides agree with TRBD2. Germline V CDR1 and CDR2: SGDLS, YYNGEE. The CDR3 has 14 residues. The junction had 1 base not matched to a gene; V was cut back by 3 bases and J by 3 bases. The CDR3 nucleotides are TGTGCCAGCAGCGCGGGACTAGCGGAAGAGACCCAGTACTTC. This sequence encodes CASSAGLAEETQYF.

The rearrangement links TRBV4-3 to TRBJ2-1, with D possibly TRBD1 on 5 matching bases. The CDR3 sequence is 15 residues long. V was trimmed by 0 bases and J by 7 bases, leaving 13 bases between them. Germline lookup yields CDR1 LGHNA and CDR2 YSLEER. The CDR3 DNA sequence: TGCGCCAGCAGCCAAGACAGGGCGGTCTGGAATGAGCAGTTCTTC. Its protein is CASSQDRAVWNEQFF.

The chain employs TRBV7-2 and TRBJ2-7; D is undetermined. The CDR3 runs 16 residues. V lost 4 bases to trimming and J lost 2 bases, with 18 bases between them. In germline, CDR1 is SGHTA, CDR2 FQGNSA. The CDR3: CASSSPRASAAYEQYF. The CDR3 coding sequence is TGTGCCAGCAGCTCCCCCCGAGCGAGCGCGGCCTACGAGCAGTACTTC. The whole variable domain, filled in from reference TRBV7-2 and TRBJ2-7, reads GAGVSQSPSNKVTEKGKDVELRCDPISGHTALYWYRQSLGQGLEFLIYFQGNSAPDKSGLPSDRFSAERTGGSVSTLTIQRTQQEDSAVYLCASSSPRASAAYEQYFGPGTRLTVT.

This sequence joins TRBV5-4 and TRBJ2-2; tentative D call: TRBD2 (7 bases). Germline V gene sequence: CDR1 SGHNT, CDR2 YYREEE (reference sequence). V was trimmed by 4 bases and J by 4 bases, leaving 17 bases between them. The CDR3 runs 16 residues. CDR3 in DNA: TGTGCCAGCAGCGGATCGGGGGGCCCGAGCACCGGGGAGCTGTTTTTT. Translated, it gives CASSGSGGPSTGELFF.

The chain joins TRBV14 to TRBJ1-1; no clear D. V was clipped by 0 bases and J by 4 bases, with 9 bases between them. CDR1 and CDR2 from the germline V gene are SGHDN and FVKESK. CDR3 length equals 14 residues. The CDR3 nucleotides are TGTGCCAGCAGCCAAGATCACATCCCCACTGAAGCTTTCTTT. It encodes CASSQDHIPTEAFF.